A selection of T cell receptor beta chains follows, all from one sample in a study of CDR3 diversity in severe acne. Via MiXCR, TCRdb re-called the PCR reads, giving one row per CDR3 protein. The data show tens of thousands of distinct CDR3 sequences, 51% seen once. The sequenced sample was blood. The receptors stem from a male donor in good health, without acne. CDR3s include the opening cysteine and the closing phenylalanine or tryptophan. Each record gives: J gene, V gene, D gene, clone size, CDR3 protein, CDR3 DNA. D genes are given only for firm matches. Not every row has a clone size; where given, it reads once, few, many or a size class.

TRBJ2-3 TRBV20-1 - once CSTTGQAAGGTQYF TGCAGCACCACAGGACAGGCCGCCGGGGGTACGCAGTATTTT
TRBJ1-2 TRBV7-2 TRBD1 - CASSLGQGPLNYGYTF TGTGCCAGCAGCTTGGGACAGGGTCCCCTCAACTATGGCTACACCTTC
TRBJ2-7 TRBV20-1 - many CSASQVNPYEQYF TGCAGTGCTAGTCAGGTTAACCCCTACGAGCAGTACTTC
TRBJ2-7 TRBV4-2 TRBD1 - CASSRGTGASYEQYF TGTGCCAGCAGCCGGGGGACAGGGGCCTCCTACGAGCAGTACTTC
TRBJ2-2 TRBV7-6 - - CASSRRTAGVTGELFF TGTGCCAGCAGCCGGAGGACAGCGGGCGTCACCGGGGAGCTGTTTTTT
TRBJ1-1 TRBV7-2 - - CASSPGGGVNTEAFF TGTGCCAGCAGCCCCGGAGGAGGGGTGAACACTGAAGCTTTCTTT
TRBJ2-7 TRBV11-3 TRBD1 - CASSLGRDRGHEQYF TGTGCCAGCAGCTTAGGTCGGGACAGGGGGCACGAGCAGTACTTC
TRBJ1-5 TRBV20-1 - - CSAQGINQPQHF TGCAGTGCTCAGGGAATAAATCAGCCCCAGCATTTT
TRBJ2-3 TRBV28 - many CASSSRTETDTQYF TGTGCCAGCAGTTCTAGGACAGAGACAGATACGCAGTATTTT
TRBJ2-7 TRBV7-3 - once CASSLALEPTGYEQYF TGTGCCAGCAGCTTAGCCTTGGAGCCTACGGGTTACGAGCAGTACTTC
TRBJ1-2 TRBV2 TRBD1 - CASSQDRGRGYGYTF TGTGCCAGCAGCCAGGACAGGGGGCGAGGCTATGGCTACACCTTC
TRBJ1-4 TRBV9 - many CASSSRGTQPDMIRTEKLFF TGTGCCAGCAGCTCCCGGGGGACACAACCCGACATGATCAGGACTGAAAAACTGTTTTTT
TRBJ2-7 TRBV10-1 TRBD2 - CASSELTSGSGEQYF TGCGCCAGCAGTGAGTTGACTAGCGGGAGCGGCGAGCAGTACTTC
TRBJ1-2 TRBV3-1 - many CASSQAAYGYTF TGTGCCAGCAGCCAAGCAGCTTATGGCTACACCTTC
TRBJ2-3 TRBV20-1 - - CSAKSVDVPNNEQYF TGCAGTGCTAAATCCGTAGATGTCCCAAACAATGAGCAGTATTTT
TRBJ2-7 TRBV6-5 TRBD2 - CASSYGTSGGAYEQYF TGTGCCAGCAGTTACGGGACTAGCGGGGGGGCCTACGAGCAGTACTTC
TRBJ1-4 TRBV27 - - CASRPGLPNEKLFF TGTGCCAGCAGGCCGGGCCTCCCCAATGAAAAACTGTTTTTT
TRBJ1-6 TRBV10-1 - medium-sized CASRADNNSPLHF TGCGCCAGCAGGGCAGACAATAATTCACCCCTCCACTTT
TRBJ2-1 TRBV11-2 TRBD2 - CASSFGTSGDEQFF TGTGCCAGCAGCTTTGGGACTAGCGGGGATGAGCAGTTCTTC
TRBJ1-5 TRBV2 - - CASSELARTFMGQPQHF TGTGCCAGCAGTGAGCTCGCCCGGACCTTTATGGGTCAGCCCCAGCATTTT
TRBJ1-6 TRBV28 TRBD1 - CASSLTGFSPLHF TGTGCCAGCAGCCTGACAGGGTTTTCACCCCTCCACTTT
TRBJ2-7 TRBV24-1 TRBD1 - CATSDPAGQGAYEQYF TGTGCCACCAGTGATCCGGCAGGACAGGGGGCGTACGAGCAGTACTTC
TRBJ2-3 TRBV7-6 TRBD2 once CASSSGTSGRAFDTQYF TGTGCCAGCAGCTCGGGGACTAGCGGGAGGGCGTTTGATACGCAGTATTTT
TRBJ2-1 TRBV4-2 TRBD2 - CASSPPGSGSPYTQFF TGTGCCAGCAGCCCCCCCGGTAGCGGGAGTCCTTATACGCAGTTCTTC
TRBJ2-7 TRBV7-9 - - CASSLQTSTTEQYF TGCGCCAGCAGCCTCCAAACCTCGACTACCGAGCAGTACTTC
TRBJ2-3 TRBV4-2 TRBD1 - CASSHPWGQGAGGTQYF TGTGCCAGCAGCCACCCCTGGGGACAGGGGGCCGGGGGTACGCAGTATTTT
TRBJ2-3 TRBV13 TRBD2 - CASSPGRGAGGTDTQYF TGTGCCAGCAGTCCCGGGAGGGGGGCAGGGGGCACAGATACGCAGTATTTT
TRBJ1-3 TRBV20-1 - - CSARDSISSVTIYF TGCAGTGCTAGAGATTCCATCAGTAGCGTAACCATATATTTT
TRBJ1-1 TRBV29-1 - few CSVEVQAGANTEAFF TGCAGCGTTGAGGTACAGGCAGGGGCGAACACTGAAGCTTTCTTT
TRBJ2-5 TRBV25-1 - medium-sized CASSEWRTAETQYF TGTGCCAGCAGTGAATGGAGGACAGCCGAGACCCAGTACTTC
TRBJ1-1 TRBV10-2 - - CASSVQGNTEAFF TGCGCCAGCAGTGTTCAGGGCAACACTGAAGCTTTCTTT
TRBJ2-3 TRBV20-1 TRBD2 - CSAHRPSGAVDTQYF TGCAGTGCTCACCGGCCTAGCGGGGCGGTAGATACGCAGTATTTT
TRBJ1-1 TRBV2 - - CASSHVGRQNTEAFF TGTGCCAGCAGCCACGTCGGACGGCAGAACACTGAAGCTTTCTTT
TRBJ2-2 TRBV24-1 TRBD2 - CATSDPITSGTGELFF TGTGCCACCAGTGATCCTATAACTAGCGGGACCGGGGAGCTGTTTTTT
TRBJ2-2 TRBV5-6 - - CASREVRASGELFF TGTGCCAGCAGGGAGGTCCGGGCTAGCGGGGAGCTGTTTTTT
TRBJ2-7 TRBV20-1 - few CSAPIQGGRRYEQYF TGCAGTGCCCCCATCCAGGGTGGAAGACGGTACGAGCAGTACTTC
TRBJ1-3 TRBV6-1 TRBD1 - CASSEVGGSGNTTYF TGTGCCAGCAGTGAAGTAGGGGGCTCTGGAAACACCACATATTTT
TRBJ2-1 TRBV5-1 - - CASNYRSGNEQFF TGTGCCAGCAACTATCGCAGCGGGAATGAGCAGTTCTTC
TRBJ1-4 TRBV7-9 - many CASSSISGRTEKLFF TGTGCCAGCAGCTCAATTTCGGGTCGCACAGAAAAACTGTTTTTT
TRBJ2-3 TRBV5-1 - medium-sized CASRMLRGTDTQYF TGCGCCAGCAGGATGCTGCGGGGCACAGATACGCAGTATTTT
TRBJ2-7 TRBV20-1 - many CSARGRSSYEQYF TGCAGTGCTAGAGGGAGGAGCTCCTACGAGCAGTACTTC
TRBJ2-1 TRBV19 TRBD2 once CASSIRRRSGGNNEQFF TGTGCCAGTAGTATCAGACGTCGATCGGGAGGGAATAATGAGCAGTTCTTC
TRBJ1-2 TRBV20-1 - - CSARTGLDYGYTF TGCAGTGCTAGGACAGGACTGGACTATGGCTACACCTTC
TRBJ1-3 TRBV20-1 - - CSARDWDSGNTIYF TGCAGTGCTAGAGATTGGGACTCTGGAAACACCATATATTTT
TRBJ1-6 TRBV7-6 TRBD1 - CASSPKAGGYSPLHF TGTGCCAGCAGCCCCAAGGCAGGGGGTTATTCACCCCTCCACTTT
TRBJ2-7 TRBV7-3 - - CASSLRPYEQYF TGTGCCAGCAGTTTAAGGCCCTACGAGCAGTACTTC
TRBJ2-5 TRBV29-1 TRBD1 few CSVKTNRGFQETQYF TGCAGCGTTAAAACTAACAGGGGATTCCAAGAGACCCAGTACTTC
TRBJ2-2 TRBV20-1 - medium-sized CSAQAGELFF TGCAGTGCACAGGCGGGGGAGCTGTTTTTT
TRBJ1-1 TRBV2 - - CASKGGQGNTEAFF TGTGCCAGCAAAGGGGGGCAGGGGAACACTGAAGCTTTCTTT
TRBJ2-5 TRBV7-3 TRBD2 - CASSPLSGRSEETQYF TGTGCCAGCAGCCCCCTCAGCGGGAGGTCGGAAGAGACCCAGTACTTC
TRBJ2-5 TRBV25-1 - many CASTTGPVETQYF TGTGCCAGCACCACCGGGCCCGTTGAGACCCAGTACTTC
TRBJ2-7 TRBV5-1 - medium-sized CASSLLSPPGVYEQYF TGCGCCAGCAGCTTGCTGAGCCCCCCTGGAGTATACGAGCAGTACTTC
TRBJ1-5 TRBV28 - many CASSAIDPRADQPQHF TGTGCCAGCAGTGCTATCGACCCCCGAGCTGATCAGCCCCAGCATTTT
TRBJ2-7 TRBV5-1 TRBD2 few CASSWGTSGSYEQYF TGCGCCAGCAGCTGGGGGACTAGCGGGAGTTACGAGCAGTACTTC